The sequence of this TCR beta chain was determined in a study of blood T cell repertoires in COVID-19. Turning to the study itself: Samples representing acute and convalescent COVID-19 were sourced from the United States, Italy and Spain. Nucleic acid was either cDNA or gDNA, and it came from T cells, B-cell-depleted T cells, or PBMCs.

Per the study methods: The assay estimated nucleated cells by amplifying reference gene primers. Method: immunoSEQ multiplex PCR; TCRdb's copy keeps in-frame clones and lacks some. For V, J and clone size, that table is used; D and trimming come from the DNA. The table lists 250,000 to 350,000 clones, approximately 85% of them singletons. The CDR3 contains 15 residues. J was trimmed by 6 bases and V by 4 bases; bases with no gene match: 5. Per germline, CDR1 SGHTA and CDR2 FQGTGA. Two negative PCRs, clearance, or symptom resolution had been documented for recovered Cohort 3 donors. The chain combines TRBV7-3 with TRBJ2-1; 11 positions match TRBD2. The sequence came from a young woman who had recovered from COVID-19. Specimen: PBMCs or T cells enriched from blood (not recorded which). The CDR3 region has the DNA TGTGCCAGCAGCTCTCTGGGACTAGCGGCCAATGAGCAGTTCTTC. This translates into CASSSLGLAANEQFF.